A selection of T cell receptor beta chains follows, all from one sample in a study of T-cell reconstitution after alpha-beta-depleted transplantation in children. MiXCR, applied by TCRdb to the PCR reads, yields one record per CDR3 protein. The data hold about 400,000 distinct CDR3 sequences, with 13% observed a single time. The sequences come from PBMCs, collected from the stem cell graft. The receptors derive from a human donor who donated a stem cell graft to a child with Fanconi anemia. CDR3s include the opening cysteine and the closing phenylalanine or tryptophan. Fields, in order: clone size, D gene, V gene, J gene, CDR3 DNA, CDR3 protein. A D gene is named only where the DNA matches it firmly. Size tells how often a clone was seen (once, few, many) or the class of an expanded clone, and some rows leave it out.

size: few; D: -; V: TRBV5-1; J: TRBJ2-5; DNA: TGCGCCAGCAGCCGGACCCCCGGGGGCTACCAAGAGACCCAGTACTTC; CDR3: CASSRTPGGYQETQYF
size: few; D: TRBD1; V: TRBV28; J: TRBJ1-2; DNA: TGTGCCAGCAGGCGACAGGGAAACGGGGGACGAGGCTACACCTTC; CDR3: CASRRQGNGGRGYTF
size: few; D: -; V: TRBV3-1; J: TRBJ1-6; DNA: TGTGCCAGCAGCCAAGGGGGCGGCCCTAATTCACCCCTCCACTTT; CDR3: CASSQGGGPNSPLHF
size: few; D: TRBD2; V: TRBV12-3/TRBV12-4; J: TRBJ2-1; DNA: TGTGCCAGCAGTGTAGCGGGGGGTGGTTACAATGAGCAGTTCTTC; CDR3: CASSVAGGGYNEQFF
size: -; D: -; V: TRBV20-1; J: TRBJ1-1; DNA: TGCAGTGCTAGGGACGGTGAAGCTTTCTTT; CDR3: CSARDGEAFF
size: -; D: -; V: TRBV13; J: TRBJ1-6; DNA: TGTGCCAGCAGCTTCGAGGGGACGGCGAATTCACCCCTCCACTTT; CDR3: CASSFEGTANSPLHF
size: few; D: -; V: TRBV7-2; J: TRBJ2-1; DNA: TGTGCCAGCAGCTTAGCACACGGGACCTACAATGAGCAGTTCTTC; CDR3: CASSLAHGTYNEQFF
size: once; D: -; V: TRBV7-3; J: TRBJ1-6; DNA: TGTGCCAGCAGCTTAAGCACAGGGAATTATAATTCACCCCTCCACTTT; CDR3: CASSLSTGNYNSPLHF
size: few; D: -; V: TRBV5-6; J: TRBJ2-1; DNA: TGTGCCAGCAGCAAGGGATATCTCAATGAGCAGTTCTTC; CDR3: CASSKGYLNEQFF
size: -; D: TRBD1; V: TRBV7-8; J: TRBJ1-5; DNA: TGTGCCAGCAGCTTAGCCGGGGACAGGGGGCATCAGCCCCAGCATTTT; CDR3: CASSLAGDRGHQPQHF
size: few; D: -; V: TRBV5-1; J: TRBJ2-3; DNA: TGCGCCAGCAGCTCTGGACATGCTAGCATGTATACGCAGTATTTT; CDR3: CASSSGHASMYTQYF
size: many; D: -; V: TRBV7-9; J: TRBJ1-1; DNA: TGTGCCAGCAGCTTATACGGGGGAATCACTGAAGCTTTCTTT; CDR3: CASSLYGGITEAFF
size: many; D: -; V: TRBV7-2; J: TRBJ2-1; DNA: TGTGCCAGCAGCTTAGGCCTAGCTGAGCTTGAGCAGTTCTTC; CDR3: CASSLGLAELEQFF
size: many; D: -; V: TRBV5-1; J: TRBJ1-1; DNA: TGCGCCAGCAGTATGGAGAGGGCTGATGAAGCTTTCTTT; CDR3: CASSMERADEAFF
size: -; D: -; V: TRBV19; J: TRBJ2-1; DNA: TGTGCCAGTAGTATCCCCTACAATGAGCAGTTCTTC; CDR3: CASSIPYNEQFF
size: many; D: -; V: TRBV29-1; J: TRBJ1-5; DNA: TGCAGCGCAGGGATTAGCAGCAATCAGCCCCAGCATTTT; CDR3: CSAGISSNQPQHF
size: -; D: TRBD2; V: TRBV2; J: TRBJ2-1; DNA: TGTGCCAGCAGTGCGACTAGCGGGGGGCACAATGAGCAGTTCTTC; CDR3: CASSATSGGHNEQFF
size: -; D: TRBD1; V: TRBV5-4; J: TRBJ1-1; DNA: TGTGCCAGCAGCTCTCGGACAGGCGGGGGGAACACTGAAGCTTTCTTT; CDR3: CASSSRTGGGNTEAFF